Detailed here is one TCR beta chain. Its specificity is unknown. This sample was included in a study of long-term antiretroviral therapy in people with HIV. Overall study context: The earliest specimens came about a decade ahead of the 2015 immediate-ART recommendation. Overall study results and limits: Blood dates from 2004 to 2017, possibly under older ART regimens.

Runs used v3.0 of the immunoSEQ assay and were done at survey level. The sequencing target was about 35,000-55,000 T-cell genomes per sample. The protocol was immunoSEQ multiplex PCR, while the TCRdb copy is restricted to in-frame clones and leaves out a portion. The table lists fewer than 40,000 clones, around 85% of them singletons. The source is a woman aged 45-65 years with HIV. Here the sequenced sample was unsorted PBMCs, taken 1.2 years after starting antiretroviral therapy.

The CDR3 DNA reads as TGTGCCATCGGCGGACAGGGAGTAGGTAACACTGAAGCTTTCTTT. Its protein product is CAIGGQGVGNTEAFF. The gene calls are TRBV10-3 and TRBJ1-1; TRBD1 aligns across 8 bases. V lost 8 bases and J lost 2; bases outside the gene matches: 10. This CDR3 region has 15 residues. Germline values: CDR1 ENHRY, CDR2 SYGVKD.